This T cell receptor (beta chain) stems from a study of cytomegalovirus exposure and HLA in healthy donors. The PCR contained 60 Vbeta and 13 Jbeta primers. The protocol was immunoSEQ multiplex PCR, while the TCRdb copy is restricted to in-frame clones and leaves out a portion. The profile shows some 110,000 clones, around 86% of them singletons. Only one count was recorded for this clone. CDR1 and CDR2 (germline): KGHSH, LQKENI. The CDR3 runs to 16 residues. V lost 6 bases and J lost 6; bases outside the gene matches: 14. Sequenced material: PBMCs. The chain uses TRBV18 and TRBJ1-5; 7 bases agree with TRBD1. The sequence was obtained from a man aged 25 to 40 in good health and CMV-seronegative. CDR3: CASSSSTGTVGQPQHF. CDR3 DNA sequence: TGTGCCAGCTCCTCCTCGACAGGGACTGTGGGTCAGCCCCAGCATTTT.